These T cell receptor beta chains were read from a single sample in a study of blood T cell repertoires in COVID-19. The method was immunoSEQ multiplex PCR; TCRdb's version includes in-frame clones alone and lacks a portion of them. The sample has around 500,000 clones; approximately 87% are singletons. The sequenced material came from PBMCs or T cells enriched from blood (not recorded which). All receptors derive from a woman aged 40 to 50 who had recovered from COVID-19. The CDR3 runs from the conserved cysteine through the conserved F or W. Fields, in order: CDR3 length, D gene, J gene, clone size, V gene, CDR3 protein, CDR3 DNA. D genes are given only for firm matches. Rows may omit the clone size; those that give it use once, few, many or a size class.

15 | - | TRBJ2-7 | - | TRBV30 | CAWSVSARGPYEQYF | TGTGCCTGGAGTGTAAGTGCCAGGGGACCTTACGAGCAGTACTTC
18 | TRBD1 | TRBJ1-1 | - | TRBV5-6 | CASSPTDLWTGMGTEAFF | TGTGCCAGCAGCCCCACTGACCTATGGACAGGGATGGGCACTGAAGCTTTCTTT
12 | - | TRBJ2-1 | - | TRBV15 | CATSRVQNEQFF | TGTGCCACCAGCAGAGTCCAAAATGAGCAGTTCTTC
17 | TRBD2 | TRBJ2-1 | - | TRBV9 | CASSPRRASGRDNEQFF | TGTGCCAGCAGCCCCCGAAGGGCTAGCGGGAGAGACAATGAGCAGTTCTTC
14 | - | TRBJ2-3 | - | TRBV6-2/TRBV6-3 | CASSRESSTDTQYF | TGTGCCAGCAGCAGAGAGTCTAGCACAGATACGCAGTATTTT
15 | - | TRBJ1-2 | - | TRBV5-4 | CASSLGPVQNYGYTF | TGTGCCAGCAGCTTGGGTCCAGTCCAAAACTATGGCTACACCTTC
19 | TRBD1 | TRBJ1-5 | - | TRBV27 | CASSLYPPDRGFSNQPQHF | TGTGCCAGCAGTTTATATCCCCCAGACAGGGGGTTTAGCAATCAGCCCCAGCATTTT
13 | - | TRBJ1-1 | - | TRBV12-3/TRBV12-4 | CASSRQHRTEAFF | TGTGCCAGCAGCCGACAGCACCGCACTGAAGCTTTCTTT
16 | TRBD1 | TRBJ1-1 | - | TRBV4-3 | CASSQVTGAFIAEAFF | TGCGCCAGCAGCCAAGTGACAGGGGCTTTTATTGCTGAAGCTTTCTTT
13 | - | TRBJ2-7 | - | TRBV13 | CASSLGPGVEQYF | TGTGCCAGCAGCTTAGGCCCCGGGGTCGAGCAGTACTTC
13 | - | TRBJ1-6 | few | TRBV11-2 | CASSLDTDSPLHF | TGTGCCAGCAGCTTAGACACAGATTCACCCCTCCACTTT
14 | - | TRBJ1-3 | - | TRBV5-1 | CASSQWTMANTIYF | TGCGCCAGCAGTCAGTGGACAATGGCTAACACCATATATTTT
15 | - | TRBJ1-3 | - | TRBV7-9 | CASSFPGVGGNTIYF | TGTGCCAGCAGCTTCCCAGGGGTCGGTGGAAACACCATATATTTT
17 | TRBD1 | TRBJ2-5 | - | TRBV19 | CASSPGQEGGVGETQYF | TGTGCCAGTAGCCCAGGGCAGGAAGGGGGCGTTGGGGAGACCCAGTACTTC
18 | TRBD2 | TRBJ2-7 | - | TRBV7-2 | CASSQVPPGLAGGYEQYF | TGTGCCAGCAGCCAAGTACCACCGGGACTAGCGGGAGGATACGAGCAGTACTTC
14 | - | TRBJ2-4 | - | TRBV6-5 | CASSRISGKNIQYF | TGTGCCAGCAGTAGGATTAGCGGAAAAAACATTCAGTACTTC
13 | - | TRBJ1-5 | few | TRBV5-8 | CASSTGLNQPQHF | TGTGCCAGCAGCACGGGACTCAATCAGCCCCAGCATTTT
15 | TRBD1 | TRBJ2-7 | once | TRBV18 | CASSPVSGQGGEQYF | TGTGCCAGCTCACCAGTCTCGGGACAGGGGGGCGAGCAGTACTTC
16 | - | TRBJ1-5 | - | TRBV7-8 | CASSLSGQVVGQPQHF | TGTGCCAGCAGCTTAAGCGGTCAGGTAGTAGGTCAGCCCCAGCATTTT
19 | TRBD2 | TRBJ2-2 | - | TRBV7-2 | CASSLVRAGGLGRAGELFF | TGTGCCAGCAGCTTAGTTAGAGCGGGAGGGCTCGGCAGGGCCGGGGAGCTGTTTTTT
16 | TRBD2 | TRBJ2-1 | - | TRBV6-5 | CASSYSPAGTPNEQFF | TGTGCCAGCAGTTACTCCCCAGCGGGAACCCCCAATGAGCAGTTCTTC
14 | - | TRBJ2-7 | - | TRBV27 | CASSLLDGAYEQYF | TGTGCCAGCAGTTTACTGGACGGGGCCTACGAGCAGTACTTC
11 | - | TRBJ2-7 | - | TRBV3-1/TRBV3-2 | CASSQAQEQYF | TGTGCCAGCAGCCAAGCTCAGGAGCAGTACTTC
13 | - | TRBJ1-4 | - | TRBV11-2 | CASSPRGNEKLFF | TGTGCCAGCAGCCCGAGAGGGAATGAAAAGCTGTTTTTT
15 | TRBD2 | TRBJ2-1 | - | TRBV29-1 | CSVEGLTSGRDEQFF | TGCAGCGTTGAGGGTTTAACTAGCGGGAGGGATGAGCAGTTCTTC
14 | - | TRBJ1-5 | - | TRBV19 | CASSTRPSNQPQHF | TGTGCCAGTAGTACTAGACCGAGCAATCAGCCCCAGCATTTT
16 | TRBD2 | TRBJ2-2 | - | TRBV5-4 | CASSKLAGGGTGELFF | TGTGCCAGCAGCAAATTAGCGGGAGGTGGCACCGGGGAGCTGTTTTTT
13 | - | TRBJ2-3 | once | TRBV7-6 | CASSLGATDTQYF | TGTGCCAGCAGCTTAGGGGCCACAGATACGCAGTATTTT
13 | - | TRBJ1-5 | - | TRBV19 | CASSPDPGTSQHF | TGTGCCAGTAGCCCAGATCCGGGAACCTCCCAGCATTTT
13 | - | TRBJ2-7 | - | TRBV11-3 | CASSGGRAGEQYF | TGTGCCAGCAGCGGGGGTCGGGCGGGAGAGCAGTACTTC
14 | - | TRBJ2-2 | - | TRBV5-1 | CASSLFAGTGELFF | TGCGCCAGCAGCTTGTTTGCGGGAACCGGGGAGCTGTTTTTT
15 | - | TRBJ1-2 | - | TRBV5-1 | CASSSSTARPYGYTF | TGCGCCAGCAGCTCCTCGACCGCCAGGCCCTATGGCTACACCTTC
14 | - | TRBJ2-2 | - | TRBV3-1/TRBV3-2 | CASSPQLNTGELFF | TGTGCCAGCAGCCCTCAACTGAACACCGGGGAGCTGTTTTTT
15 | TRBD1 | TRBJ1-6 | - | TRBV19 | CASSIQWDRVAPLHF | TGTGCCAGTAGTATACAATGGGACAGGGTAGCACCCCTCCACTTT
14 | TRBD1 | TRBJ1-1 | few | TRBV6-1 | CASTEDRGDPKAFF | TGTGCCAGCACTGAAGACAGGGGGGATCCCAAAGCTTTCTTT
14 | TRBD1 | TRBJ1-2 | - | TRBV6-1 | CASSERQGNYGYTF | TGTGCCAGCAGTGAACGACAGGGGAACTATGGCTACACCTTC
19 | - | TRBJ1-5 | once | TRBV18 | CASSHQKLTGLRRDQPQHF | TGTGCCAGCTCACACCAGAAGCTTACAGGTCTTCGTAGGGATCAGCCCCAGCATTTT
14 | - | TRBJ1-2 | once | TRBV27 | CASSPPGSFYGYTF | TGTGCCAGCAGTCCACCGGGTAGCTTCTATGGCTACACCTTC
17 | TRBD2 | TRBJ2-1 | - | TRBV5-1 | CASSQGLAGPSYNEQFF | TGCGCCAGCAGCCAGGGACTAGCGGGACCTTCCTACAATGAGCAGTTCTTC
12 | - | TRBJ1-3 | - | TRBV2 | CASRLSGNTIYF | TGTGCCAGCAGGCTATCGGGAAACACCATATATTTT
16 | TRBD2 | TRBJ2-1 | - | TRBV5-8 | CASSLAFGTTRGEQFF | TGTGCCAGCAGCTTGGCCTTTGGGACTACCCGCGGGGAGCAGTTCTTC
22 | - | TRBJ2-1 | - | TRBV3-1/TRBV3-2 | CASSQDPRAAGRIPGSYNEQFF | TGTGCCAGCAGCCAAGACCCTAGAGCGGCCGGGAGAATCCCCGGCTCCTACAATGAGCAGTTCTTC